These T cell receptor beta chains were read from a single sample in a study of blood T cell repertoires in COVID-19. TCRdb keeps only in-frame clones here, not all; method: immunoSEQ multiplex PCR. This repertoire shows over 75,000 clones, 80% found once; its top ten account for nearly 9%. Input material: peripheral blood. The source of these receptors is a man aged 45 to 65 who had recovered from COVID-19. The CDR3 runs from the conserved cysteine through the conserved F or W. The D gene is left open where the match is weak. Not all rows give a size; the values are once, few, many and, for expanded clones, a class.

CDR3aa: CASSLFASGGGYQETQYF; CDR3nt: TGTGCCAGCAGTTTATTCGCTAGCGGGGGAGGGTACCAAGAGACCCAGTACTTC; v_gene: TRBV27; abundance: .; j_gene: TRBJ2-5; len: 18; d_gene: TRBD2
CDR3aa: CASSLVPGVYSDTQYF; CDR3nt: TGTGCCAGCAGCTTAGTCCCAGGGGTATATTCAGATACGCAGTATTTT; v_gene: TRBV7-2; abundance: .; j_gene: TRBJ2-3; len: 16; d_gene: .
CDR3aa: CASSLGSREVGFF; CDR3nt: TGTGCCAGCAGCTTAGGTTCGCGGGAGGTTGGGTTCTTC; v_gene: TRBV7-8; abundance: once; j_gene: TRBJ2-1; len: 13; d_gene: TRBD2
CDR3aa: CASSARRGLAGVETQYF; CDR3nt: TGTGCCAGCAGCGCTCGAAGGGGACTAGCGGGAGTAGAGACCCAGTACTTC; v_gene: TRBV7-9; abundance: .; j_gene: TRBJ2-5; len: 17; d_gene: TRBD2
CDR3aa: CASSPNYAQYF; CDR3nt: TGTGCCAGCTCACCTAACTACGCGCAGTATTTT; v_gene: TRBV18; abundance: once; j_gene: TRBJ2-3; len: 11; d_gene: .
CDR3aa: CASSYSLRTGGSPLHF; CDR3nt: TGTGCCAGCAGTTACTCGTTGAGGACAGGGGGTTCACCCCTCCACTTT; v_gene: TRBV6-5; abundance: .; j_gene: TRBJ1-6; len: 16; d_gene: TRBD1
CDR3aa: CASSSNWDREKAEQYF; CDR3nt: TGTGCCAGCAGCTCTAATTGGGACAGGGAAAAAGCCGAGCAGTACTTC; v_gene: TRBV7-9; abundance: .; j_gene: TRBJ2-7; len: 16; d_gene: TRBD1
CDR3aa: CASSGVGLQGTNGYTF; CDR3nt: TGTGCCAGCAGTGGGGTCGGGCTTCAGGGGACTAATGGCTACACCTTC; v_gene: TRBV9; abundance: .; j_gene: TRBJ1-2; len: 16; d_gene: .
CDR3aa: CSAGEGPHPCF; CDR3nt: TGCAGTGCTGGAGAGGGGCCTCATCCCTGTTTC; v_gene: TRBV20-1; abundance: .; j_gene: TRBJ2-7; len: 11; d_gene: .
CDR3aa: CASSLGSSSYNEQFF; CDR3nt: TGTGCTAGCAGCTTAGGATCGAGCTCCTACAATGAGCAGTTCTTC; v_gene: TRBV7-7; abundance: .; j_gene: TRBJ2-1; len: 15; d_gene: .
CDR3aa: CASSVVGSGNEQFF; CDR3nt: TGTGCCAGCAGCGTAGTCGGTAGCGGCAATGAGCAGTTCTTC; v_gene: TRBV9; abundance: .; j_gene: TRBJ2-1; len: 14; d_gene: .
CDR3aa: CASSTGMEGAGGYTF; CDR3nt: TGTGCCAGCAGCACAGGCATGGAGGGCGCGGGGGGCTACACCTTC; v_gene: TRBV5-6; abundance: .; j_gene: TRBJ1-2; len: 15; d_gene: .
CDR3aa: CASSIVEYSNQPQHF; CDR3nt: TGTGCCAGTAGTATAGTAGAGTATAGCAATCAGCCCCAGCATTTT; v_gene: TRBV19; abundance: few; j_gene: TRBJ1-5; len: 15; d_gene: .
CDR3aa: CASSRQGWTEAFF; CDR3nt: TGTGCCAGCAGTCGACAGGGTTGGACTGAAGCTTTCTTT; v_gene: TRBV28; abundance: .; j_gene: TRBJ1-1; len: 13; d_gene: TRBD1
CDR3aa: CASSYQGYNEQFF; CDR3nt: TGTGCCAGCAGCTATCAGGGCTACAATGAGCAGTTCTTC; v_gene: TRBV7-9; abundance: .; j_gene: TRBJ2-1; len: 13; d_gene: .
CDR3aa: CASSSLGTDTQYF; CDR3nt: TGTGCCAGCAGCTCCCTAGGCACAGATACGCAGTATTTT; v_gene: TRBV11-2; abundance: .; j_gene: TRBJ2-3; len: 13; d_gene: .
CDR3aa: CASSPSDSRGYTF; CDR3nt: TGTGCCAGCTCACCCAGCGATTCTAGGGGCTACACCTTC; v_gene: TRBV18; abundance: .; j_gene: TRBJ1-2; len: 13; d_gene: .
CDR3aa: CASSYQQGLGNQPQHF; CDR3nt: TGTGCCAGCAGTTACCAACAGGGTTTGGGCAATCAGCCCCAGCATTTT; v_gene: TRBV6-6; abundance: .; j_gene: TRBJ1-5; len: 16; d_gene: .
CDR3aa: CASSESQTGGTEAFF; CDR3nt: TGTGCCAGCAGTGAATCCCAGACAGGGGGTACTGAAGCTTTCTTT; v_gene: TRBV2; abundance: .; j_gene: TRBJ1-1; len: 15; d_gene: TRBD1
CDR3aa: CASSYSDRPNYGYTF; CDR3nt: TGTGCCAGCAGTTACTCGGACAGGCCCAACTATGGCTACACCTTC; v_gene: TRBV6-5; abundance: .; j_gene: TRBJ1-2; len: 15; d_gene: TRBD1
CDR3aa: CASSFSSGKETQYF; CDR3nt: TGTGCCAGCAGTTTCTCTAGCGGGAAAGAGACCCAGTACTTC; v_gene: TRBV28; abundance: .; j_gene: TRBJ2-5; len: 14; d_gene: TRBD2
CDR3aa: CASSGERQGGNTIYF; CDR3nt: TGTGCCAGCAGCGGAGAAAGACAGGGGGGAAACACCATATATTTT; v_gene: TRBV9; abundance: .; j_gene: TRBJ1-3; len: 15; d_gene: TRBD1
CDR3aa: CASSETGQPQHF; CDR3nt: TGTGCCAGCAGCGAGACAGGCCAGCCCCAGCATTTT; v_gene: TRBV5-5; abundance: .; j_gene: TRBJ1-5; len: 12; d_gene: .
CDR3aa: CASSVYGTGGYEQYF; CDR3nt: TGTGCCAGCAGCGTATACGGGACAGGGGGGTACGAGCAGTACTTC; v_gene: TRBV9; abundance: .; j_gene: TRBJ2-7; len: 15; d_gene: TRBD1
CDR3aa: CASSLAEPYTDTQYF; CDR3nt: TGTGCCAGCAGTTTAGCGGAGCCATACACAGATACGCAGTATTTT; v_gene: TRBV2; abundance: .; j_gene: TRBJ2-3; len: 15; d_gene: .
CDR3aa: CASSLGAGAETQYF; CDR3nt: TGTGCCAGCAGCTTGGGGGCGGGAGCGGAGACCCAGTACTTC; v_gene: TRBV5-4; abundance: .; j_gene: TRBJ2-5; len: 14; d_gene: TRBD2
CDR3aa: CASSLTGQEDTEAFF; CDR3nt: TGTGCCAGCAGTTTGACAGGGCAGGAAGACACTGAAGCTTTCTTT; v_gene: TRBV27; abundance: .; j_gene: TRBJ1-1; len: 15; d_gene: TRBD1
CDR3aa: CASSLTGTSGTYEQYF; CDR3nt: TGTGCCAGCAGTTTAACCGGGACTAGCGGGACCTACGAGCAGTACTTC; v_gene: TRBV11-2; abundance: few; j_gene: TRBJ2-7; len: 16; d_gene: TRBD2
CDR3aa: CASSTNRDRYYGYTF; CDR3nt: TGTGCCAGTAGTACCAACCGGGACAGGTACTATGGCTACACCTTC; v_gene: TRBV19; abundance: .; j_gene: TRBJ1-2; len: 15; d_gene: TRBD1
CDR3aa: CATSKGPGGYGYTF; CDR3nt: TGTGCCACCTCGAAAGGTCCCGGGGGGTATGGCTACACCTTC; v_gene: TRBV15; abundance: .; j_gene: TRBJ1-2; len: 14; d_gene: .
CDR3aa: CASSQVVGGGRETQYF; CDR3nt: TGCGCCAGCAGCCAAGTAGTCGGGGGGGGCAGAGAGACCCAGTACTTC; v_gene: TRBV4-3; abundance: .; j_gene: TRBJ2-5; len: 16; d_gene: TRBD2